One and the same sample provided the 29 T cell receptor beta chains below, sequenced in a study of regulatory T cells in long-lasting Graves disease. Time point denoted: persistent/refractory GD, antithyroid drugs over 5 years with positive TRAb. PBMC RNA was the source of the TCR library. Researchers made TCR beta libraries by using iRepertoire HTBI primers and running Arm-PCR on CDR3 regions. TCRdb redid the calling of the multiplex PCR reads with MiXCR, one entry per CDR3 protein. The table includes roughly 400,000 distinct CDR3 sequences, 20% detected once. The starting material was peripheral blood mononuclear cells (PBMCs), obtained when the disease was refractory, from a patient treated with antithyroid drugs. The receptors derive from a female donor with Graves disease.

Comment on this clonotype: One end of the junction varies from germline; a read error may be responsible. This chain connects TRBV6-1 to TRBJ2-6; 12 positions agree with TRBD2. The length of the CDR3 is 17 residues. Germline assignment: CDR1 MNHNS and CDR2 SASEGT. This CDR3 reads CASSVLAGGPGANVPTF. CDR3 nucleotides: TGTGCCAGCAGTGTCCTAGCGGGAGGGCCTGGGGCCAACGTCCCGACTTTC.

V and J are TRBV7-2 and TRBJ2-3, with 11 bases that match TRBD2. The V and J ends lost 2 bases and 3 bases, in that order; junction bases with no gene match: 4. Germline V gene data show CDR1 as SGHTA and CDR2 as FQGNSA. CDR3 length: 16 residues. This CDR3 reads CASSLTTSGSTDTQYF. The CDR3 DNA sequence: TGTGCCAGCAGCTTAACTACTAGCGGGAGTACAGATACGCAGTATTTT.

V gene TRBV28 combines with J gene TRBJ2-1; TRBD1 might be the D (6 bases). From germline, CDR1 is MDHEN and CDR2 SYDVKM. The length of the CDR3 is 15 residues. The V end lost 3 bases, the J end lost 3 bases, and 12 bases lay between the germline ends. The CDR3 DNA reads as TGTGCCAGCAGTTTTCACGACAGGCGCTACAATGAGCAGTTCTTC. It encodes CASSFHDRRYNEQFF.

In the case of this clonotype: Being one base from a much bigger clone, this may be a read error. The CDR3 carries no conserved terminal phenylalanine or tryptophan, so it likely arises from a read error. The genes are TRBV3-1 and TRBJ2-6, with D perhaps TRBD1 (6 bases). The germline V and J ends were trimmed by 4 bases and 1 base, with 8 bases remaining between them. CDR3 length: 15 residues. Germline CDR1 LGHDT, CDR2 YNNKEL (reference sequence). CDR3 protein: CASSPGASGANVLTL. CDR3 DNA sequence: TGTGCCAGCAGCCCAGGGGCATCTGGGGCCAACGTCCTGACTCTC.

The chain carries TRBV10-3 and TRBJ1-3; D call uncertain. The ends were cut back, 0 bases at V and 4 bases at J, with 4 bases in the middle. This CDR3 comprises 13 residues. CDR1 and CDR2 from the germline V gene are ENHRY and SYGVKD. CDR3 bases: TGTGCCATCAGTGAGTCTATCGGAAACACCATATATTTT. Encoded protein: CAISESIGNTIYF.

This clonotype showed up many times. CDR3 nucleotides: TGCAGCGCGCTCCAAGACAGGGGCAGGGACACTGAAGCTTTCTTT. Its translation: CSALQDRGRDTEAFF. V and J are TRBV29-1 and TRBJ1-1, with 8 bases matching TRBD1. In germline, CDR1 is SQVTM, CDR2 ANQGSEA. The CDR3 is 15 residues long. The V segment lost 7 bases and the J segment 3 bases; nucleotides outside the gene matches: 13.

The chain links TRBV7-2 to TRBJ2-5; 7 bases are shared with TRBD2. CDR1 SGHTA and CDR2 FQGNSA come from the germline V gene. The CDR3 has 14 residues. V lost 0 bases to trimming and J lost 5 bases; unmatched junction nucleotides: 3. CDR3 in amino acids: CASSLAGGDETQYF. CDR3 coding DNA: TGTGCCAGCAGCTTAGCGGGAGGGGATGAGACCCAGTACTTC.

Ten or more counts support this clonotype. This may be a read error: a much more frequent sequence differs by one nucleotide. Likely a read error: the CDR3 ends without its conserved phenylalanine or tryptophan. J is TRBJ1-2 and V is TRBV20-1; D is uncertain. Looked up from germline, CDR1 is DFQATT and CDR2 is SNEGSKA (reference sequence). Trimming cost V 1 base and J 5 bases, with 14 bases left between them. The CDR3 is 14 residues long. As DNA, the CDR3 is TGCAGTGCTAGAGGCCCTAACTTTGGGTATGGCTACACCCTC. It is translated as CSARGPNFGYGYTL.

Ten or more counts support this clonotype. Here the CDR3 DNA reads TGTGCCAGCTTATCATTTGGGGCCCGGTATAATTCACCCCTCCACTTT. This gives the protein CASLSFGARYNSPLHF. The chain has TRBV28 and TRBJ1-6, with TRBD1 as a possible D gene (5 bases). The CDR3 length is 16 residues. Germline CDR1 and CDR2: MDHEN and SYDVKM. V was trimmed by 8 bases and J by 4 bases, leaving 18 bases between them.

The chain links TRBV5-1 to TRBJ2-1; the match to TRBD2 covers 9 bases. There are 15 residues in the CDR3. CDR1 is SGHRS and CDR2 is YFSETQ in the germline V gene. V was clipped by 3 bases and J by 4 bases; unmatched bases: 5. Here the CDR3 reads CASSSGTSIYNEQFF. The CDR3 DNA is TGCGCCAGCAGCTCCGGGACTAGCATATACAATGAGCAGTTCTTC.

This clonotype was seen a handful of times. The chain combines TRBV20-1 with TRBJ2-7; 7 bases map to TRBD2. The V gene end was trimmed by 3 bases and the J gene end by 7 bases; junction bases not matched to a gene: 18. CDR1 is DFQATT and CDR2 is SNEGSKA in the germline V gene (reference sequence). This CDR3 spans 16 amino acids. CDR3 sequence reads: CSARVSTAAPGGEQYF. DNA of the CDR3: TGCAGTGCTAGGGTCTCAACGGCGGCTCCCGGGGGGGAGCAGTACTTC.

This clonotype was seen repeatedly, ten times or more. The chain carries TRBV5-1 and TRBJ2-2; D not certain. CDR1 and CDR2 from the germline V gene are SGHRS and YFSETQ. The CDR3 consists of 14 residues. V lost 7 bases and J lost 2, with 12 bases in between. CDR3 sequence: CASFVRPNTGELFF. The CDR3 bases are TGCGCCAGCTTTGTCCGGCCTAACACCGGGGAGCTGTTTTTT.

This clonotype was counted many times. The chain recombines TRBV28 with TRBJ2-7, with a tentative D call TRBD2 (6 bases). V was clipped by 2 bases and J by 3 bases, with 20 bases between them. This CDR3 has 17 amino acids. CDR1 is MDHEN and CDR2 is SYDVKM in the germline V gene. CDR3 protein: CASSLLWGGDGYYEQYF. DNA for the CDR3: TGTGCCAGCAGTTTACTTTGGGGCGGGGACGGATACTACGAGCAGTACTTC.

This clonotype was found many times. V usage is TRBV6-1 and J usage is TRBJ2-7; D may be TRBD2 (6 bases). The V gene's germline CDR1 is MNHNS and CDR2 SASEGT. The CDR3 sequence is 14 residues long. V was clipped by 7 bases and J by 4 bases, with 17 bases between them. Written as DNA, the CDR3 is TGTGCCAGCATGACGTGGGGGGTAGGGTACGAGCAGTACTTC. As protein: CASMTWGVGYEQYF.

This clonotype has at least ten counts. The rearrangement joins TRBV7-9 to TRBJ2-7; TRBD1 is a possible D gene (6 bases). CDR1 SEHNR and CDR2 FQNEAQ come from the germline V gene (reference sequence). The CDR3 covers 12 residues. Trimming removed 5 bases at V and 6 bases at J, with 11 bases between. The CDR3 DNA sequence: TGTGCCAGCAGCCAAGGGGGTTTCGAGCAGTACTTC. Translated: CASSQGGFEQYF.

This clonotype was seen repeatedly, ten times or more. At one of its ends the junction is not consistent with the germline gene, which may arise from a read error. The chain employs TRBV3-1 and TRBJ2-5, with D hard to call. CDR1 LGHDT and CDR2 YNNKEL come from the germline V gene (reference sequence). The CDR3 is made up of 13 amino acids. This CDR3 reads CASSQGTQGTQYF. The CDR3 DNA follows: TGTGCCAGCAGCCAAGGGACCCAAGGGACCCAGTACTTC.

This clonotype was observed a few times. The gene calls are TRBV7-9 and TRBJ2-6; D remains ambiguous. The CDR3 runs 13 residues. V shed 2 bases and J shed 7 bases, with 6 bases lying between them. CDR1 is SEHNR, CDR2 FQNEAQ, per germline (reference sequence). The CDR3 reads CASSLSNANVLTF. The CDR3 DNA sequence: TGTGCCAGCAGCTTAAGTAATGCCAACGTCCTGACTTTC. Full variable domain (remainder filled in from reference TRBV7-9 and TRBJ2-6): DTGVSQNPRHKITKRGQNVTFRCDPISEHNRLYWYRQTLGQGPEFLTYFQNEAQLEKSRLLSDRFSAERPKGSFSTLEIQRTEQGDSAMYLCASSLSNANVLTFGAGSRLTVL.

A word on this clonotype: This may come from a read error, since a much larger clone is one base off. The final CDR3 position lacks the conserved phenylalanine or tryptophan, pointing to a likely read error. The CDR3 DNA follows: TGTGCCAGCAGCTTAGTCTCCGGGACTAATCAAGAGACCCAGTACATC. This sequence encodes CASSLVSGTNQETQYI. The V gene is TRBV7-6, the J gene TRBJ2-5; 7 bases are a match to TRBD2. Germline trimming cut 1 base from V and 2 bases from J; bases unmatched to any gene: 7. The CDR3 extends over 16 amino acids. Germline CDR1 SGHVS, CDR2 FNYEAQ.

This chain joins TRBV18 and TRBJ2-1, with D unresolved. This CDR3 region has 15 residues. The V and J ends lost 3 bases and 9 bases respectively, with 18 bases between them. Germline CDR1 and CDR2: KGHSH and LQKENI. Here the CDR3 reads CASSPPRVGVGEQFF. CDR3 bases: TGTGCCAGCTCACCCCCCCGGGTAGGTGTCGGTGAGCAGTTCTTC.

The V call is TRBV6-5, the J call TRBJ2-1; TRBD2 matches at 8 bases. Trimming at V came to 0 bases and at J to 5 bases, leaving 3 bases not matched to a gene. Germline CDR1 and CDR2: MNHEY and SVGAGI. The CDR3 is 15 amino acids. The CDR3 DNA follows: TGTGCCAGCAGTTACTCACTAGCGGTTGACAATGAGCAGTTCTTC. Translation gives CASSYSLAVDNEQFF.

In this sample, this clonotype turned up many times. V gene TRBV12-3 or TRBV12-4 combines with J gene TRBJ1-5, with 9 bases matching TRBD1. Unmatched junction bases numbered 5, after V lost 8 bases and J lost 6 bases. The CDR3 runs to 13 residues. As DNA, the CDR3 is TGTGCCAGCGGTACAGGGGGCACTCAGCCCCAGCATTTT. Translation: CASGTGGTQPQHF.

This clonotype was recorded many times. A read error may account for a junction end that differs from germline. V usage is TRBV7-2 and J usage is TRBJ2-7; TRBD1 aligns across 10 bases. The CDR3 is 13 amino acids. Germline V gene data show CDR1 as SGHTA and CDR2 as FQGNSA. CDR3 sequence reads: CASSPLGRTGGEF. The CDR3 region has the DNA TGTGCCAGCAGCCCGCTGGGGCGGACAGGGGGAGAGTTC.

This clonotype was seen a handful of times. The chain combines TRBV29-1 with TRBJ1-1; the D gene is possibly TRBD1 (5 bases). Trimming removed 4 bases at V and 4 bases at J, with 13 bases between. The CDR3 runs 13 residues. The germline V gene has CDR1 SQVTM and CDR2 ANQGSEA. The CDR3 coding sequence is TGCAGCGTTGCTCAGGGTCTTGGCACTGAAGCTTTCTTT. Amino acid sequence: CSVAQGLGTEAFF.

The chain has TRBV12-3 or TRBV12-4 and TRBJ2-3, with unresolved D. The CDR3 consists of 11 residues. V was cut by 3 bases and J by 6 bases, with 4 bases left in between. The CDR3 DNA reads TGTGCCAGCAGTTTCTTGGATACGCAGTATTTT. Its translation is CASSFLDTQYF.

This clonotype was seen repeatedly, ten times or more. The chain joins TRBV20-1 to TRBJ2-5, with D possibly being TRBD2 (5 bases). The CDR3 has 10 amino acids. The germline V gene encodes CDR1 DFQATT and CDR2 SNEGSKA (reference sequence). V lost 5 bases and J lost 11, with 12 bases in between. The CDR3 sequence: CSALDFVQYF. The CDR3 coding sequence is TGCAGTGCTCTGGACTTTGTGCAGTACTTC.

The chain uses TRBV3-1 and TRBJ2-5; D may be TRBD2 (5 bases). CDR1 and CDR2 (germline): LGHDT, YNNKEL (reference sequence). CDR3 length equals 16 residues. Trimming cost V 4 bases and J 4 bases, with 19 bases left between them. The CDR3 is CASSRPIGLKIETQYF. The CDR3 DNA is TGTGCCAGCAGCCGGCCGATTGGACTGAAGATAGAGACCCAGTACTTC.

This clonotype has just a few counts. The CDR3 sequence: CASSSWTSGRSSGANVLTF. The CDR3 DNA reads TGCGCCAGCAGCAGTTGGACTAGCGGGAGGTCCTCTGGGGCCAACGTCCTGACTTTC. This chain connects TRBV5-1 to TRBJ2-6, with 14 bases identical to TRBD2. The CDR3 runs to 19 residues. The J segment lost 0 bases and the V segment lost 4 bases, leaving 6 bases of the junction unmatched. In germline, CDR1 is SGHRS, CDR2 YFSETQ.

This clonotype was picked up a small number of times. The chain employs TRBV9 and TRBJ1-6; 8 bases are shared with TRBD1. This CDR3 spans 13 amino acids. Germline trimming cut 5 bases from V and 9 bases from J; bases unmatched to any gene: 4. Germline V gene data show CDR1 as SGDLS and CDR2 as YYNGEE. For the CDR3, the DNA is TGTGCCAGCAGGGACAGGGAGGGTTCACCCCTCCACTTT. This translates into CASRDREGSPLHF.

This clonotype came up a few times. The V gene is TRBV12-3 or TRBV12-4, the J gene TRBJ2-4, with TRBD2 matching over 13 bases. V trimming: 5 bases; J trimming: 1 base; junction bases outside the gene matches: 8. The CDR3 totals 18 residues. CDR3 coding DNA: TGTGCCAGCAGTGCCGGGACTAGCGGGATCCTGGCCAAAAACATTCAGTACTTC. Protein product: CASSAGTSGILAKNIQYF.